This T cell receptor beta chain was sequenced for a study of blood T cells in healthy people across ages. The study, taken as a whole, reports: It was found that TCR beta diversity correlated strongly with the percentage of naive T cells. Roughly linear declines in TCR beta diversity per million T cells occurred with age. Since the PBMCs were unsorted, naive and antigen-experienced cells could not be conclusively compared.

Alongside a J-beta primer mix, a sample-barcoded 5' primer served in a second PCR lasting about 6 to 12 cycles. A single record per CDR3 protein comes from TCRdb applying MiXCR to the 5' RACE reads. The table has under 1 million distinct CDR3 sequences, 40% to 50% seen once. This clonotype was observed a handful of times. As yet, its antigen is unknown. The CDR3 contains 13 residues. Trimming left V 6 bases short and J 6 bases short, with 15 bases between. Looked up from germline, CDR1 is SGHTA and CDR2 is FQGNSA. There were healthy Caucasian individuals from Russia, aged about 6 to 95, serving as donors.

This clonotype originated in a man aged 60-69 years in good health. V gene TRBV7-2 combines with J gene TRBJ2-7; D not resolved. Material: blood. The CDR3 bases are TGTGCCAGCAGACCAACCCCCACCGGCGAGCAGTACTTC. It encodes CASRPTPTGEQYF. Full variable domain (outside the CDR3, taken from reference TRBV7-2 and TRBJ2-7): GAGVSQSPSNKVTEKGKDVELRCDPISGHTALYWYRQSLGQGLEFLIYFQGNSAPDKSGLPSDRFSAERTGGSVSTLTIQRTQQEDSAVYLCASRPTPTGEQYFGPGTRLTVT.